A single sample gave rise to the 2 T cell receptor beta chains below, sequenced in a study of blood T cell repertoires in COVID-19. The assay was immunoSEQ multiplex PCR, and TCRdb's table has in-frame clones only and misses some. The table shows 50,000 to 70,000 clones, with around two thirds occurring only once. Source material: PBMCs or T cells enriched from blood (not recorded which). The receptors stem from a woman aged 55-75 years who had been exposed to COVID-19.

This clone was seen a few times. In DNA form, the CDR3 reads TGCAGCGTTGAACCGGGTGGAGGTCAGCCCCAGCATTTT. As protein: CSVEPGGGQPQHF. The chain combines TRBV29-1 with TRBJ1-5; D not certain. Germline lookup yields CDR1 SQVTM and CDR2 ANQGSEA. V was cut by 2 bases and J by 6 bases, with 11 bases left in between. The CDR3 is 13 residues long.

This clone was found a few times. This sequence joins TRBV5-4 and TRBJ2-2; TRBD1 matches at 7 bases. The CDR3 spans 16 residues. Germline V gene lookup returns CDR1 SGHNT and CDR2 YYREEE (reference sequence). The V gene end was trimmed by 4 bases and the J gene end by 0 bases; junction bases not matched to a gene: 6. CDR3 in DNA: TGTGCCAGCAGCCCTAGGACAGGCCCGAACACCGGGGAGCTGTTTTTT. Amino acids: CASSPRTGPNTGELFF.